A selection of T cell receptor beta chains follows, all from one sample in a study of T cells expressing NK-cell markers. TCRdb reanalyzed the 5' RACE reads, giving one entry per CDR3 protein sequence and no DNA. The table counts 500,000 to 700,000 distinct CDR3 sequences; roughly 3.6% lies in the top ten. Sequenced sample: blood T cells: a sorted CD56 or NKG2C T cell subset, CD4+ or CD8+ T cells, or bulk PBMC T cells (not recorded which). The receptors originated from a young man in good health. CDR3s include the opening cysteine and the closing phenylalanine or tryptophan.

TRBJ2-7 | TRBV5-1 | CASSFGGGGPYEQYF
TRBJ2-5 | TRBV7-9 | CASSIRRDRGQETQYF
TRBJ1-1 | TRBV29-1 | CSVLKLRALNTEAFF
TRBJ2-3 | TRBV12-3/TRBV12-4 | CASSLGTPSAGTDTQYF
TRBJ2-3 | TRBV20-1 | CSAPGPRPDTQYF
TRBJ2-5 | TRBV5-1 | CASSPNLAQETQYF
TRBJ2-2 | TRBV24-1 | CATSDRSGEDGELFF
TRBJ2-3 | TRBV7-8 | CASSLGPDNTQYF
TRBJ1-5 | TRBV24-1 | CATSDLRSGRPQHF
TRBJ2-6 | TRBV28 | CASSWGQGASSGANVLTF
TRBJ2-1 | TRBV7-9 | CASSLDQYNEQFF
TRBJ1-1 | TRBV5-1 | CASSPSGNTEAFF
TRBJ2-1 | TRBV12-3/TRBV12-4 | CASRSGRSYNEQFF
TRBJ1-3 | TRBV5-1 | CASSPTEGNTIYF
TRBJ2-1 | TRBV12-3/TRBV12-4 | CASSRRGQGKNEQFF
TRBJ1-2 | TRBV10-3 | CAIKGTDFFYGYTF
TRBJ1-6 | TRBV7-9 | CASSSTLGALHF
TRBJ2-7 | TRBV10-3 | CAIMGDYLYEQYF
TRBJ2-1 | TRBV2 | CASDKRLADYNEQFF
TRBJ1-3 | TRBV6-5 | CASSPRRAWGNTIYF
TRBJ2-3 | TRBV4-1 | CASSQDLSSGYTQYF
TRBJ2-1 | TRBV7-8 | CASSERFGNEQFF
TRBJ2-7 | TRBV20-1 | CSATRSREQYF
TRBJ2-5 | TRBV6-1 | CASYRTSGRPETQYF
TRBJ1-3 | TRBV19 | CASSQIGQSGDTIYF
TRBJ2-3 | TRBV4-1 | CASSQEPRPDTQYF
TRBJ2-1 | TRBV9 | CASGSGLSYNEQFF
TRBJ1-1 | TRBV7-8 | CASSLGYTGTEAFF
TRBJ2-5 | TRBV11-3 | CASGPGDRGKETQYF
TRBJ2-1 | TRBV9 | CASSPLPGSNEQFF
TRBJ1-3 | TRBV7-2 | CASSLAGVGGAGNTIYF
TRBJ2-3 | TRBV12-3/TRBV12-4 | CASSFGTGTYF
TRBJ1-1 | TRBV7-2 | CASSFTGTTEAFF
TRBJ2-5 | TRBV11-3 | CASSLLAGESETQYF
TRBJ2-1 | TRBV7-8 | CASSLFAGDSILYNEQFF
TRBJ2-3 | TRBV5-1 | CASSLAPVTDTQYF